The clone carrying this T cell receptor (beta chain) was found once. The data belong to a study of shared T cell receptors in the human thymus. Germline CDR1 is MNHEY and CDR2 is SMNVEV (reference sequence). This CDR3 comprises 14 residues. Profiled with immunoSEQ multiplex PCR; TCRdb holds only in-frame clones, not every one. The profile shows roughly 500,000 clones, 78% of them singletons. This same sample was also part of a study on human thymus T cells.

Sequencing was done on a sample of thymocytes. The source is a boy younger than two with a congenital heart defect. The chain is built from TRBV27 and TRBJ2-5; 7 positions match TRBD1. TRBJ2-7 explains the end of the DNA better; the J call may be wrong. The CDR3 loop is CASSSPGQIYEQYF. As DNA, the CDR3 is TGTGCCAGCAGTTCCCCGGGACAGATCTACGAGCAGTACTTC.